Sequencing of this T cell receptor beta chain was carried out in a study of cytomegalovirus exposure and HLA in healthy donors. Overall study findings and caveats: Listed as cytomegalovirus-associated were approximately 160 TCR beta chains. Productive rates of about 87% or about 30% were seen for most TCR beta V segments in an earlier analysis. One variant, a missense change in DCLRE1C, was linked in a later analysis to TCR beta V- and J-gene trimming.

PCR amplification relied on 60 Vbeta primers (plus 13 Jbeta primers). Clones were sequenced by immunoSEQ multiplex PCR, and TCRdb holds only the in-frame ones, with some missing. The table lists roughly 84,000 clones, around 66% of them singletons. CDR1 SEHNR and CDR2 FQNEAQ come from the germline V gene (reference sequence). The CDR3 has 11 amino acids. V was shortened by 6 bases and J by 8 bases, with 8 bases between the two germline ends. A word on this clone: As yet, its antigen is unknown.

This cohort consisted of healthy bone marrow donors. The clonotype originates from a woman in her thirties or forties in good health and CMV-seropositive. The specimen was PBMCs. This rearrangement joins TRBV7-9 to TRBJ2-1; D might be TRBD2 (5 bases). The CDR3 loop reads CASREDDEQFF. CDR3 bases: TGTGCCAGCAGGGAGGACGATGAGCAGTTCTTC.